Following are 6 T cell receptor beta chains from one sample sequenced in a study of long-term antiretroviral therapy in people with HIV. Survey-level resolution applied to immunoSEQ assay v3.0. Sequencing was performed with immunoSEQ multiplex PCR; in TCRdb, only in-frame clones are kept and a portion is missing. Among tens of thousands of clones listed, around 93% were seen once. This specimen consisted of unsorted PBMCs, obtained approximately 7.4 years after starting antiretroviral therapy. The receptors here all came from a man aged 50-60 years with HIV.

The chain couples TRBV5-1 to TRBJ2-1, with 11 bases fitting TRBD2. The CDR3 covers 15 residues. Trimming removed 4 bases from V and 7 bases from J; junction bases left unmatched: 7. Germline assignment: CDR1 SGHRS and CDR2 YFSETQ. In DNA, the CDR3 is TGCGCCAGCAGCATTTCTAGCGGGGGGCCGAATGAGCAGTTCTTC. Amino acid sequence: CASSISSGGPNEQFF.

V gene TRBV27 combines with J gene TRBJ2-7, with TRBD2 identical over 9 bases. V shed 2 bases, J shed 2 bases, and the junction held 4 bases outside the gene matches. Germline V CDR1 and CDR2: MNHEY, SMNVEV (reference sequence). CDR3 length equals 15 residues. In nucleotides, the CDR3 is TGTGCCAGCAGTTTAAGGCGGGGGGGTCCCTACGAGCAGTACTTC. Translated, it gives CASSLRRGGPYEQYF.

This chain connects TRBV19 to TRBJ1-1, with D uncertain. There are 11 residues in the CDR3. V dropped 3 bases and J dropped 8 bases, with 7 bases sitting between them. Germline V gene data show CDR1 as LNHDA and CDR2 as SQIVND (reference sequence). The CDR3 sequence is CASSMLGEAFF. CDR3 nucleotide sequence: TGTGCCAGTAGTATGCTGGGCGAAGCTTTCTTT.

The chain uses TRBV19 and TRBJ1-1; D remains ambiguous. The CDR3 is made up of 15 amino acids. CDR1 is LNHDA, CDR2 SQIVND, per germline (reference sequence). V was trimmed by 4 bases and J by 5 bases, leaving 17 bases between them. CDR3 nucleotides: TGTGCCAGTAGTACTTGGGCGGCGGGCGGGACTGAAGCTTTCTTT. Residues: CASSTWAAGGTEAFF.

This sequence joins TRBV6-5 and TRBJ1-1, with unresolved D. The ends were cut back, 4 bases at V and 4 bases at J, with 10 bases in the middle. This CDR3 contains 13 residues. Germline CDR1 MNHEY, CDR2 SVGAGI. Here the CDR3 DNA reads TGTGCCAGCAGTTCGTCAACGGTCACTGAAGCTTTCTTT. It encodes CASSSSTVTEAFF.

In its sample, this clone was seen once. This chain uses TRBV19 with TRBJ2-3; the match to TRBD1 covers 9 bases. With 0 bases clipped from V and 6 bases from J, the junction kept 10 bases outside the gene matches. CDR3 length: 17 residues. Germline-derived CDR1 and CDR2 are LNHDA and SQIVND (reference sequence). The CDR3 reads CASSIDRGQGSRDTQYF. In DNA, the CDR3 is TGTGCCAGTAGTATAGATCGGGGACAGGGCTCCCGGGATACGCAGTATTTT.